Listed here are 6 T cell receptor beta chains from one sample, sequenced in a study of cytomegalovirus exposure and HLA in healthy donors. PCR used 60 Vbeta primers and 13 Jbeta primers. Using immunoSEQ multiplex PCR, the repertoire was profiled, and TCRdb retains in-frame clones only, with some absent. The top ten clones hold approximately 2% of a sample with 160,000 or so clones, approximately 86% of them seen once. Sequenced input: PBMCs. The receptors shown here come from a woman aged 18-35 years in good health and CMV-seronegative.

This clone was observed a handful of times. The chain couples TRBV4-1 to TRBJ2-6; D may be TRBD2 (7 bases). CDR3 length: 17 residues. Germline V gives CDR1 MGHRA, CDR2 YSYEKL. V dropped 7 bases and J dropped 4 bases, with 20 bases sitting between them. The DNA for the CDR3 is TGCGCCAGCACCCCAGTAAGGGGGGGTAGGGGGGCCAACGTCCTGACTTTC. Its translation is CASTPVRGGRGANVLTF.

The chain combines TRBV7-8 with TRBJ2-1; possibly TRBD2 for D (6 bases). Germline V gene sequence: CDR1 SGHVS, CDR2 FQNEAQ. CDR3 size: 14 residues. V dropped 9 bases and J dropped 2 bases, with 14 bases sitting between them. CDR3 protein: CASRGLSPYNEQFF. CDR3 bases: TGTGCCAGTCGGGGACTTTCCCCCTACAATGAGCAGTTCTTC.

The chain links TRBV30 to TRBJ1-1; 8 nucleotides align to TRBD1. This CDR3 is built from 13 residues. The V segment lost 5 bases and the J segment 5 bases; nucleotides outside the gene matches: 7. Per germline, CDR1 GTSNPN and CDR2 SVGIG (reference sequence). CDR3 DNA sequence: TGTGCCTGGCAAATCACAGGGGGGACTGAAGCTTTCTTT. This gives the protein CAWQITGGTEAFF.

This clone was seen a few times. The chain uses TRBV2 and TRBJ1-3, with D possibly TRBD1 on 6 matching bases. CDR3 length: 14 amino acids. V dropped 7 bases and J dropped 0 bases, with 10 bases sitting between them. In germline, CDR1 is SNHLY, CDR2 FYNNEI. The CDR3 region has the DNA TGTGCCAGCAATACACAGGGCTCTGGAAACACCATATATTTT. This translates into CASNTQGSGNTIYF.

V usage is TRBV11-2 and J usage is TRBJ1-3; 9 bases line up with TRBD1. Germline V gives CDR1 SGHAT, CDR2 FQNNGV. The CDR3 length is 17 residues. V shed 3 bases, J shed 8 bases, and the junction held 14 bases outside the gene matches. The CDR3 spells CASSFTVPGQGVDTIYF. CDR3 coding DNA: TGTGCCAGCAGCTTTACGGTACCGGGACAGGGTGTAGACACCATATATTTT.

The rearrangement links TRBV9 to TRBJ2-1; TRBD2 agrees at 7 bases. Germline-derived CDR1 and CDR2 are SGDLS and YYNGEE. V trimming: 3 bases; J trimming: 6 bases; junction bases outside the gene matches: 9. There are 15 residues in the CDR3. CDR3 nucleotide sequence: TGTGCCAGCAGCGACCCTAAAGGGAGGGCCAATGAGCAGTTCTTC. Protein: CASSDPKGRANEQFF.